This T cell receptor beta chain originates from a study of blood T cell dynamics during melanoma immunotherapy. The overall study: Patients with metastatic melanoma got pembrolizumab or nivolumab-ipilimumab as first-line care. Overall study findings and caveats: Cell-free DNA CDR3 sequences most resembled the immune-effector CD8+ subset, which was also most clonal.

As to this clone: Its target is unknown.

Assay used: immunoSEQ multiplex PCR; TCRdb lists only in-frame clones, some missing. The data show approximately 4,500 clones, with roughly 97% seen just once and approximately 1.3% held by the top ten. Time point given: pre-treatment baseline. V lost 2 bases, J lost 1 base, and 4 bases stayed unmatched. CDR1 MNHEY and CDR2 SMNVEV come from the germline V gene (reference sequence). CDR3 length equals 15 residues. The clonotype comes from a human donor with melanoma. The chain is built from TRBV27 and TRBJ2-7; 8 bases align to TRBD1. The input for sequencing was effector memory CD8+ T cells from blood, taken from a patient treated with checkpoint blockade. CDR3 sequence reads: CASSLVQGASYEQYF. The CDR3, as DNA: TGTGCCAGCAGTTTAGTGCAGGGGGCATCCTACGAGCAGTACTTC.